This T cell receptor beta chain came from a study of blood T cell repertoires in COVID-19. In the study overall: PBMCs, B-cell-depleted T cells, or T cells were the source of the cDNA or gDNA that made up the material.

In the authors' methods: Cell counts per sample came from amplifying reference gene primers. Clones were sequenced by immunoSEQ multiplex PCR, and TCRdb holds only the in-frame ones, with some missing. The DNA gave D and trimming, while V, J and clone size come from that table. This sample carries some 330,000 clones, more than 90% of them seen once, and the ten largest clones take about 18%. The study assigned cohorts using participant-reported clinical history. Trimming removed 5 bases at V and 6 bases at J, with 16 bases between. This CDR3 is 14 amino acids long. Looked up from germline, CDR1 is LGHDT and CDR2 is YNNKEL (reference sequence).

The TCR sequence derives from a woman in her thirties who had recovered from COVID-19. J is TRBJ1-1 and V is TRBV3-1 (or the pseudogene TRBV3-2); D is perhaps TRBD1 (5 bases). The sequencing input was PBMCs or T cells enriched from blood (not recorded which). The CDR3 sequence is CASSSGGDISEAFF. As DNA, the CDR3 is TGTGCCAGCAGCTCCGGGGGGGATATCTCTGAAGCTTTCTTT.